This TCR beta chain was captured by sequencing in a study of blood T cell repertoires in COVID-19. TCRdb's copy holds only in-frame clones and misses some; the assay was immunoSEQ multiplex PCR. The table lists 200,000 to 250,000 clones, 81% of them singletons. This CDR3 has 13 amino acids. Trimming shortened V by 2 bases and J by 7 bases, and 11 bases separated the two germline ends. This chain links TRBV12-3 or TRBV12-4 with TRBJ1-1; D remains ambiguous. This receptor was identified in a woman aged 45-59 years with acute COVID-19. What was sequenced was PBMCs or T cells enriched from blood (not recorded which). The CDR3 DNA reads TGTGCCAGCAGTTTATGGCTGTCCCGTGAAGCTTTCTTT. Amino acids: CASSLWLSREAFF.